At least ten counts were recorded for the clone carrying this T cell receptor beta chain. cDNA specific to TCR beta was made from approximately 0.55 ug of total RNA, with a constant-region primer employed for priming. Slightly modified ARM-PCR with three nested multiplex PCR rounds yielded TCR beta libraries. Two initial PCR rounds of ten to eleven cycles each paired TRBV1-TRBV30 forward primers with a C-beta reverse primer. TCRdb re-called the multiplex PCR reads through MiXCR, storing one row per CDR3 protein. The data show around 210,000 distinct CDR3 sequences, with 65% seen just once and 6% to 8.5% held by the top ten. Unsorted whole blood supplied the RNA, and germline DNA was extracted too. Chronic HBV infection was present, with no prior treatment. Presurgery, about 3.9 milliliters of peripheral blood were collected. The data were obtained in a study of tumor-infiltrating lymphocytes in primary liver carcinoma.

The germline V and J ends were trimmed by 6 bases and 11 bases, with 13 bases remaining between them. The CDR3 length is 11 residues. The chain has TRBV12-3 or TRBV12-4 and TRBJ1-1; perhaps TRBD1 as D (5 bases). The receptor was derived from a woman aged 55-69 years with primary liver carcinoma and hepatitis B virus infection. The specimen was peripheral blood. The CDR3 sequence: CASSEGKGAFF. As DNA, the CDR3 is TGTGCCAGCAGCGAGGGGAAGGGTGCTTTCTTT.